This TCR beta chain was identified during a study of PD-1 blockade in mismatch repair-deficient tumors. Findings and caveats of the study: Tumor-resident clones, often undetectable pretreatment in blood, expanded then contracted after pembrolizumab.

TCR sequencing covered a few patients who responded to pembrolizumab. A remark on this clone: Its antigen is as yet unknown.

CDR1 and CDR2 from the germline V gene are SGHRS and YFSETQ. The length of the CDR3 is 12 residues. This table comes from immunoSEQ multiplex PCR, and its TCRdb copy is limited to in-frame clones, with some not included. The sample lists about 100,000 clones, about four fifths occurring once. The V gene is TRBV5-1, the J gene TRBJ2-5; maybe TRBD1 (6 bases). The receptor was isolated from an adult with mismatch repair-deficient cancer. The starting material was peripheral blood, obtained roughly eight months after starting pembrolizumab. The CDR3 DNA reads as TGCGCTTCAAAAGGGGGCCAAGAGACCCAGTACTTC. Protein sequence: CASKGGQETQYF.